This entry lists 18 T cell receptor beta chains sequenced from one sample in a study of beta chain features in type 1 diabetes. Of the isolated RNA, all was reverse transcribed, and so the sequenced material was expressed TCRB transcripts. Generated by immunoSEQ multiplex PCR, the TCRdb table keeps only in-frame clones and is missing some. This table holds 850,000 to 900,000 clones, around a sixth found once. Input material: naive CD4+ T cells from blood. The receptor set was obtained from a woman younger than 35 in good health.

This clone was recorded a few times. The V call is TRBV11-2, the J call TRBJ1-1; the D gene is possibly TRBD1 (6 bases). Germline V gene data show CDR1 as SGHAT and CDR2 as FQNNGV. V was shortened by 2 bases and J by 7 bases, with 11 bases between the two germline ends. This CDR3 has 13 residues. The CDR3 DNA sequence: TGTGCCAGCAGCTTACTAAACAGGGATGAAGCTTTCTTT. Protein product: CASSLLNRDEAFF.

As regards this clone: A read error may account for a junction end that differs from germline. The V and J genes are TRBV2 and TRBJ2-7; possibly TRBD2 for D (5 bases). Germline loops: CDR1 SNHLY, CDR2 FYNNEI. The CDR3 runs to 17 residues. Here the CDR3 reads CASSGFMYRDKDYGQYF. The CDR3 DNA reads TGTGCCAGCAGTGGTTTTATGTACCGGGATAAGGATTACGGGCAGTACTTC.

The table lists this clone with a few counts. The chain uses TRBV25-1 and TRBJ1-2; TRBD1 matches 8 bases. This CDR3 is built from 13 residues. V shed 8 bases, J shed 3 bases, and the junction held 5 bases outside the gene matches. Germline V gene lookup returns CDR1 MGHDK and CDR2 SYGVNS. CDR3 nucleotides: TGTGCCAGCTCTACAGGGGGGGACTATGGCTACACCTTC. This gives the protein CASSTGGDYGYTF.

The V and J genes are TRBV4-2 and TRBJ2-6; TRBD2 aligns across 10 bases. CDR3 length: 18 amino acids. Trimming removed 4 bases from V and 0 bases from J; junction bases left unmatched: 6. Germline V gene lookup returns CDR1 LGHNA and CDR2 YNFKEQ. The CDR3 is CASSLRTSGNSGANVLTF. The CDR3 DNA reads as TGTGCCAGCAGCCTCCGGACTAGCGGAAACTCTGGGGCCAACGTCCTGACTTTC.

The rearrangement links TRBV18 to TRBJ2-7; 11 nucleotides match TRBD1. With 2 bases clipped from V and 7 bases from J, the junction kept 7 bases outside the gene matches. The CDR3 is 15 residues long. Germline loops: CDR1 KGHSH, CDR2 LQKENI. CDR3 sequence: CASSPFGQGAREQYF. DNA for the CDR3: TGTGCCAGCTCACCATTCGGACAGGGGGCGCGGGAGCAGTACTTC. The complete variable domain, with remaining parts taken from reference TRBV18 and TRBJ2-7, reads NAGVMQNPRHLVRRRGQEARLRCSPMKGHSHVYWYRQLPEEGLKFMVYLQKENIIDESGMPKERFSAEFPKEGPSILRIQQVVRGDSAAYFCASSPFGQGAREQYFGPGTRLTVT.

This clone has only a few counts. The chain has TRBV18 and TRBJ2-7; 7 bases agree with TRBD1. There are 14 residues in the CDR3. Germline V CDR1 and CDR2: KGHSH, LQKENI. V trimming: 3 bases; J trimming: 5 bases; junction bases outside the gene matches: 7. CDR3 nucleotide sequence: TGTGCCAGCTCACCGAAGACAGGGCGCAACGAGCAGTACTTC. Translating it yields CASSPKTGRNEQYF.

The rearrangement uses TRBV28 and TRBJ2-7; 10 bases fit TRBD2. The V gene's germline CDR1 is MDHEN and CDR2 SYDVKM. This CDR3 has 14 residues. V lost 8 bases, J lost 4 bases, and 8 bases stayed unmatched. CDR3 coding DNA: TGTGCCAGCTGTTCTCCGGGACTAGCGTACGAGCAGTACTTC. Translated: CASCSPGLAYEQYF. The variable domain in full, completed from reference TRBV28 and TRBJ2-7, reads DVKVTQSSRYLVKRTGEKVFLECVQDMDHENMFWYRQDPGLGLRLIYFSYDVKMKEKGDIPEGYSVSREKKERFSLILESASTNQTSMYLCASCSPGLAYEQYFGPGTRLTVT.

This clone has just a few counts. The same CDR3 also results from other DNA sequences found in this sample. The genes are TRBV6-6 and TRBJ1-1; 9 nucleotides align to TRBD1. V was clipped by 5 bases and J by 0 bases; unmatched bases: 4. The CDR3 runs to 15 residues. The germline CDR1 and CDR2 sequences are MNHNY and SVGAGI (reference sequence). This CDR3 reads CASSPGQGMNTEAFF. CDR3 DNA: TGTGCCAGCAGTCCCGGACAGGGGATGAACACTGAAGCTTTCTTT.

This chain connects TRBV7-2 to TRBJ1-2; 11 bases align to TRBD1. V gave up 5 bases and J gave up 0 bases; unmatched junction bases: 5. This CDR3 contains 16 residues. Germline V gene sequence: CDR1 SGHTA, CDR2 FQGNSA. The CDR3: CASSPGQGASNYGYTF. CDR3 sequence (DNA): TGTGCCAGCAGCCCCGGACAGGGGGCATCTAACTATGGCTACACCTTC.

About this clone: Since a much larger clone is just one base distant, this may be a read error. Other DNA sequences of this sample code for an identical CDR3. V gene TRBV5-1 combines with J gene TRBJ2-3; D is unresolved. CDR3 length: 11 amino acids. Trimming removed 3 bases from V and 2 bases from J, with 1 base in between. Germline loops: CDR1 SGHRS, CDR2 YFSETQ. The CDR3 sequence is CASSSTDTQYF. Here the CDR3 DNA reads TGCGCCAGCAGCTCCACAGATACGCAGTATTTT.

This clone was seen only a few times. The gene calls are TRBV7-2 and TRBJ1-3; unclear D gene. Germline V gene data show CDR1 as SGHTA and CDR2 as FQGNSA. The V end lost 1 base, the J end lost 0 bases, and 7 bases lay between the germline ends. This CDR3 comprises 15 residues. This CDR3 reads CASSLGPVSGNTIYF. CDR3 nucleotide sequence: TGTGCCAGCAGCTTAGGGCCCGTCTCTGGAAACACCATATATTTT.

J is TRBJ1-1 and V is TRBV28; TRBD1 is a possible D gene (6 bases). Per the germline V gene, CDR1 is MDHEN and CDR2 is SYDVKM. Trimming pared 8 bases from V and 1 base from J, leaving 14 bases between. The CDR3 covers 14 residues. CDR3 coding DNA: TGTGCCAGCGTCCCACAGGGTGGGAACACTGAAGCTTTCTTT. Translating gives CASVPQGGNTEAFF. Supplemented by reference TRBV28 and TRBJ1-1, the full variable domain reads DVKVTQSSRYLVKRTGEKVFLECVQDMDHENMFWYRQDPGLGLRLIYFSYDVKMKEKGDIPEGYSVSREKKERFSLILESASTNQTSMYLCASVPQGGNTEAFFGQGTRLTVV.

This clone was seen a handful of times. Other DNA sequences of this sample code for an identical CDR3. The chain combines TRBV5-6 with TRBJ1-1; D not resolved. The germline V gene has CDR1 SGHDT and CDR2 YYEEEE. Trimming removed 4 bases from V and 5 bases from J, with 6 bases in between. The CDR3 extends over 11 amino acids. Here the CDR3 DNA reads TGTGCCAGCAGCATTCAGACTGAAGCTTTCTTT. Protein: CASSIQTEAFF.

This clone was detected a few times. This chain joins TRBV21-1 and TRBJ2-3. TRBV21-1 is a pseudogene segment. This CDR3 comprises 13 residues. CDR3 in DNA: TGTGCCAGCCCAACAATGGGCGGCGATACGCAGTATTTT. Protein: CASPTMGGDTQYF.

The chain links TRBV7-3 to TRBJ2-7, with 9 bases identical to TRBD2. The CDR3 covers 17 residues. The germline V gene has CDR1 SGHTA and CDR2 FQGTGA. After removal of 5 bases from V and 4 bases from J, the junction contained 15 bases not matched to a gene. The DNA of the CDR3 is TGTGCCAGCAGCCCCACCGCGGGAGGGAGGGCCTGGTACGAGCAGTACTTC. Amino acids: CASSPTAGGRAWYEQYF.

This clone has a handful of counts. V is TRBV18 and J is TRBJ2-1; D possibly matches TRBD1 or TRBD2 (5 bases each). The CDR3 sequence is 15 residues long. Trimming pared 5 bases from V and 8 bases from J, leaving 19 bases between. Germline assignment: CDR1 KGHSH and CDR2 LQKENI. CDR3 nucleotide sequence: TGTGCCAGCTCATGGCTTGAGGGGTCTCGGGATGAGCAGTTCTTC. As protein: CASSWLEGSRDEQFF. Combining the CDR3 with reference TRBV18 and TRBJ2-1 gives the whole variable domain NAGVMQNPRHLVRRRGQEARLRCSPMKGHSHVYWYRQLPEEGLKFMVYLQKENIIDESGMPKERFSAEFPKEGPSILRIQQVVRGDSAAYFCASSWLEGSRDEQFFGPGTRLTVL.

This clone has a handful of counts. The chain recombines TRBV7-3 with TRBJ2-1, with a tentative D call TRBD2 (5 bases). The CDR3 contains 12 residues. CDR1 is SGHTA and CDR2 is FQGTGA in the germline V gene. V lost 8 bases and J lost 3, with 8 bases in between. The CDR3 spells CASGSDYNEQFF. CDR3 sequence (DNA): TGTGCCAGCGGTAGCGACTACAATGAGCAGTTCTTC. Full variable domain (missing parts from reference TRBV7-3 and TRBJ2-1): GAGVSQTPSNKVTEKGKYVELRCDPISGHTALYWYRQSLGQGPEFLIYFQGTGAADDSGLPNDRFFAVRPEGSVSTLKIQRTERGDSAVYLCASGSDYNEQFFGPGTRLTVL.

This clone turned up a few times. The CDR3 sequence is CASMGQRVYGYTF. The CDR3 region has the DNA TGTGCCAGCATGGGACAGAGGGTCTATGGCTACACCTTC. This sequence joins TRBV2 and TRBJ1-2, with TRBD1 identical over 7 bases. There are 13 residues in the CDR3. Trimming cost V 7 bases and J 4 bases; bases outside gene matches: 6. CDR1 and CDR2 from the germline V gene are SNHLY and FYNNEI.